This is a list of T cell receptor beta chains from one sample in a study of T cells after yellow fever vaccination. TCRdb passed the 5' RACE reads through MiXCR, listing each CDR3 protein once. Of a few hundred thousand distinct CDR3 sequences in the sample, 8% to 9.5% were seen once. The specimen was PBMCs, collected 45 days after the first yellow fever vaccination. These receptors were taken from a man between 18 and 29 years old who received the YFV17D yellow fever vaccine. The CDR3 runs from the conserved cysteine through the conserved F or W. Fields, in order: J gene, CDR3 length, D gene, V gene, clone size, CDR3 DNA, CDR3 protein. A D gene is named only where the DNA matches it firmly. Clone size appears in some rows only: once, few, many, or a class for an expanded clone.

TRBJ2-5,15,TRBD1,TRBV5-1,few,TGCGCCAGCAGCCTTTTTGGGACAGGGCGAGAGACCCAGTACTTC,CASSLFGTGRETQYF
TRBJ2-5,18,TRBD2,TRBV5-4,many,TGTGCCAGCAGCAAAAAAAAAGATACTAGCGGGGTCCAAGAGACCCAGTACTTC,CASSKKKDTSGVQETQYF
TRBJ1-5,13,-,TRBV2,few,TGTGCCAGCACGGTAGGGGAGAATCAGCCCCAGCATTTT,CASTVGENQPQHF
TRBJ2-5,15,-,TRBV18,-,TGTGCCAGCTCAGAGGGACTGTCGTACCAAGAGACCCAGTACTTC,CASSEGLSYQETQYF
TRBJ1-5,13,-,TRBV10-1,-,TGCGCCAGCAGTGTTCGGGGAAGGCAGCCCCAGCATTTT,CASSVRGRQPQHF
TRBJ2-1,15,-,TRBV3-1,once,TGTGCCAGCAGCCAAGCACACCTACTCGGCGATGAGCAGTTCTTC,CASSQAHLLGDEQFF
TRBJ2-3,18,TRBD1,TRBV7-6,-,TGTGCCAGCAGCCACACCCGGGACAGGGGGCTTCGCGCTGTTACGCAGTATTTT,CASSHTRDRGLRAVTQYF
TRBJ2-5,15,-,TRBV4-3,-,TGCGCCAGCAGCCAAGAGAGGGAGTACCAAGAGACCCAGTACTTC,CASSQEREYQETQYF
TRBJ1-1,15,TRBD1,TRBV6-2/TRBV6-3,-,TGTGCCAGCAGTGACCGGGACAGGGGGAACACTGAAGCTTTCTTT,CASSDRDRGNTEAFF
TRBJ1-1,17,TRBD1,TRBV10-3,-,TGTGCCATCAGAGATACCGGGACAGGGAGAAAGGGCACTGAAGCTTTCTTT,CAIRDTGTGRKGTEAFF
TRBJ2-5,18,TRBD1,TRBV11-1,-,TGTGCCAGCAATTCTCTCCGGGACAGGGGGCGAAAAGAAGAGACCCAGTACTTC,CASNSLRDRGRKEETQYF
TRBJ2-5,13,-,TRBV12-3/TRBV12-4,-,TGTGCCAGCAGTCTAGTGTGGAGAGAGACCCAGTACTTC,CASSLVWRETQYF
TRBJ2-2,15,-,TRBV5-5,few,TGTGCCAGCAGCGGTGACTCGGGGTACACCGGGGAGCTGTTTTTT,CASSGDSGYTGELFF
TRBJ1-2,13,-,TRBV10-3,many,TGTGCCATCAGGAGGGAGGAACTCTATGGCTACACCTTC,CAIRREELYGYTF
TRBJ2-5,16,TRBD1,TRBV4-2,few,TGTGCCAGCAGCCGGGACATCGGACAGGGACAAGAGACCCAGTACTTC,CASSRDIGQGQETQYF
TRBJ2-5,18,-,TRBV20-1,many,TGCAGTGCCGCCCTGTATCTTGACGCGGGGACTTACCAAGAGACCCAGTACTTC,CSAALYLDAGTYQETQYF